The clone carrying this T cell receptor beta chain has a handful of counts. Its antigen is still unknown. TCRdb used MiXCR to reprocess the 5' RACE reads, holding one entry per CDR3 protein. This table holds under 300,000 distinct CDR3 sequences, roughly 10% found once. This record belongs to a study of T-cell memory formation after mild COVID-19. At the level of the study: TCR clusters showed largely donor specificity. General study findings and limits: For contracting clones, CD4+ ones sat mainly in CM and EM, CD8+ in EMRA. Among clones contracting day 15 to 85, CD4/CD8 was balanced, whereas later expanders leaned CD4+.

The CDR3 runs to 14 residues. V lost 8 bases, J lost 1 base, and 14 bases lay in between. Germline V gene data show CDR1 as LNHDA and CDR2 as SQIVND (reference sequence). The genes are TRBV19 and TRBJ1-1; D is perhaps TRBD1 (6 bases). The sample consisted of PBMCs or a T cell subset sorted from them (not recorded which). The TCR originated in a man between 18 and 35 years old who had mild COVID-19 (a few samples of this study predate the infection). Cell type and time point are not known. CDR3: CASRLGDKNTEAFF. Written as DNA, the CDR3 is TGTGCCAGTCGCCTTGGGGACAAGAACACTGAAGCTTTCTTT.